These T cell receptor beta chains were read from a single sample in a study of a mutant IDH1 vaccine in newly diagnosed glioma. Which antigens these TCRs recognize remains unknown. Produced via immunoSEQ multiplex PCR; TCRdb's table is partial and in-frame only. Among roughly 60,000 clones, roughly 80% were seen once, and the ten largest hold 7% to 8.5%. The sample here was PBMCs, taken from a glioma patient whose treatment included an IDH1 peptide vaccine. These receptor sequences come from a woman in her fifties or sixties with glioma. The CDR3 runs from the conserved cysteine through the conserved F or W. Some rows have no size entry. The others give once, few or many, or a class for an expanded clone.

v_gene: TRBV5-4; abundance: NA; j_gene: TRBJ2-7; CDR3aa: CASSSGQGGTSYEQYF
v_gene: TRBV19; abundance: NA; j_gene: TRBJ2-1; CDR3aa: CASRNVGGRYNEQFF
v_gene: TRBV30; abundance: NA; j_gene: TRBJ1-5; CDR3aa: CAWSVLTGGLSNQPQHF
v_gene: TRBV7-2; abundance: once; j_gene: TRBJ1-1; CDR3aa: CASSPTPRGVGNTEAFF
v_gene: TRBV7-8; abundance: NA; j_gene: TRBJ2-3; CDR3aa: CASSQDTGGLTDTQYF
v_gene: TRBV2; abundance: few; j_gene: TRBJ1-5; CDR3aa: CASSGEAGYNQPQHF
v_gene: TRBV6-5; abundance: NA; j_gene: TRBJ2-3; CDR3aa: CASSPGPVRDTQYF
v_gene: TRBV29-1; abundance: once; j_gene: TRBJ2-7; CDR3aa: CSVRDDWAEQYF
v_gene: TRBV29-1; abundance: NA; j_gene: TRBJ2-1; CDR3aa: CSVEASFFDNEQFF
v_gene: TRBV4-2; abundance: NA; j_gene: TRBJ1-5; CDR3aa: CASSQVDRDNQPQHF
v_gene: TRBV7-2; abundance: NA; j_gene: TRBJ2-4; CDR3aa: CASSLSSGQGKNIQYF
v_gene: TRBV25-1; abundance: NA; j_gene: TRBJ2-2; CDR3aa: CASRQGGAKTGELFF
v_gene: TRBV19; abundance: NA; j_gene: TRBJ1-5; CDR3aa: CASSIMDSMNQPQHF
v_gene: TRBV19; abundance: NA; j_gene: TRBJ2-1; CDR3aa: CASSMRWGRGDNEQFF
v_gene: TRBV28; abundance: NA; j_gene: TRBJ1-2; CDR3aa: CASSSGTANYGYTF
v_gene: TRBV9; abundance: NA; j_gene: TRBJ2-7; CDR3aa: CASSVQDRSSYEQYF
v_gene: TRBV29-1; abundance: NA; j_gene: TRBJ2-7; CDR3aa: CSVEDQGYEQYF
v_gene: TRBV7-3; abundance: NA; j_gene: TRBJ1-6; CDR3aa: CASSLYGNNSPLHF
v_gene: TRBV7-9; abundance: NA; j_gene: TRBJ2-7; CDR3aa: CASSSTGWEQYF
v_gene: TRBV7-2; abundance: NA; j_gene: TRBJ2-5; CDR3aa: CASSPPRLPLYQETQYF
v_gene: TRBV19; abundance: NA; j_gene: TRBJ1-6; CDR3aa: CASSIGNSPLHF
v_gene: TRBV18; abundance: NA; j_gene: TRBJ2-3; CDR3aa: CASSLNRNQGRNTDTQYF
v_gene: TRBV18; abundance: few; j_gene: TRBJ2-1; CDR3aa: CASSPPNFPGASGEQFF
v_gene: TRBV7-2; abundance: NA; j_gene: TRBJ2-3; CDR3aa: CASSFYTDTQYF
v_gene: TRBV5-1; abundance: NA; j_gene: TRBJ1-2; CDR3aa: CASSLALGQGRAYGYTF
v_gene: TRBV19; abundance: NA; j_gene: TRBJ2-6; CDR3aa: CATLPGRQAGANVLTF